This T cell receptor beta chain came from a study of T cells in Graves' hyperthyroidism and ophthalmopathy (dated by TCRdb to between 2018 and 2020). For the study in its entirety: Peripheral blood was sampled at the time of initial diagnosis, prior to any treatment. To identify distinguishing TCR V-J signatures, a discovery cohort of 100 or so patients was used, comprising 43 with Graves' ophthalmopathy and 57 with stable Graves' hyperthyroidism. An independent validation cohort of some 18 hyperthyroidism patients and about 15 patients who later progressed to ophthalmopathy tested prospective prediction of ophthalmopathy. For training and testing, the 100 patients in the discovery cohort were randomly divided in a 7:3 ratio. In roughly six Graves' hyperthyroidism patients, the study also compared T-cell repertoires from thyroid tissue with T-cell repertoires from blood. After sampling, hyperthyroidism patients received methimazole starting at 30 mg daily, and ophthalmopathy patients received high-dose intravenous methylprednisolone. According to the paper, TCR Vbeta CDR3 sequencing was carried out on 135 peripheral blood samples, which came from 40 to 45 ophthalmopathy, approximately 72 hyperthyroidism and 17 progressor patients.

Findings and caveats that apply to the study as a whole: In cross-validation, a model built on a 13 V-J signature told ophthalmopathy apart from stable hyperthyroidism with approximately 91% sensitivity and roughly 81% specificity, and in testing the same model reached 80%/75%. Most expanded thyroid clonotypes (frequency above 0.001) were also detected in blood, suggesting blood repertoires may reflect thyroid immune responses. No statistical method was used to set the sample size in advance, and investigators knew the group allocation. During validation, the model predicted progression to ophthalmopathy a median of about 6.3 months ahead of onset, with around 65% sensitivity and 72.22% specificity.

In the ophthalmopathy patients, disease was moderately to severely active, with a Clinical Activity Score of 3 or more, a NOSPECS grade of 4 or more, and a duration of less than 3 months. Exclusion was applied to patients with uncontrolled infections, other autoimmune diseases, pregnancy or lactation. Clinical symptoms, serum thyroxine and TRAb, thyroid ultrasound, and orbital computed tomography formed the basis for the diagnoses. PBMCs were isolated from approximately 10 ml of fresh peripheral blood by Ficoll-Paque density gradient centrifugation. Trizol reagent was used to extract total RNA, and RNA quality was then checked on an Agilent 2100 Bioanalyzer. This clonotype occurred many times. Its target antigen remains unknown. Per-base qualities were not stored, and no clone one base away is much larger. The TCR beta CDR3 regions were amplified from RNA transcripts. The first round of RT-PCR for the TCR CDR3 was performed with the HTBI primer set and the Qiagen OneStep RT-PCR kit. Libraries were constructed in a second round of multiplex PCR, after which size selection and purification were performed. The libraries were sequenced on an Illumina HiSeq2000 using paired-end 100 bp reads. The published analysis was carried out like this. Raw data were processed with SOAPnuke, discarding reads with adapters, uncalled bases, mean Phred below 15, or no exact constant-primer or identifier match. High-quality paired reads were merged with COPE v1.2.5, and unique nucleotide sequences were defined as clonotypes. MiTCR v1.1 was used to align the clonotypes against IMGT TRBV, TRBD and TRBJ reference segments. The analysis was restricted to V-J combinations with a frequency above 0.0001, which together covered 99.2% of the repertoires. The TCS score was defined as the ratio of F50 (clonal expansion) to E x V (chaos), calculated using BLOSUM62-based TCRdist between CDR3 peptides within each V-J. Welch's t-statistics and random forest reduced some 510 V-J features to 10 to 15, which were used in a naive Bayes classifier (R e1071). Through fastp at Q25 and MiXCR, TCRdb rebuilt clones from the public reads, retaining in-frame beta chains. CDR3 protein duplicates are merged, each entry listing the most common genes and DNA. The V and J calls were not made by the authors but by TCRdb's processing. This sample gives approximately 530,000 distinct CDR3 sequences in total; around 20% of them show up just once. In total, the top ten clones hold 40% to 50% of the sample.

Taken from the germline V gene (reference sequence), the CDR1 and CDR2 loops are LGHDT and YNNKEL. The junction shows trimming of 0 bases on V and 8 bases on J, plus 26 bases between the germline ends. CDR3 length: 19 amino acids, cysteine to phenylalanine. Just the 57-base CDR3 DNA is kept, in frame starting at base 1. Source material: blood. The clonotype originates from a man aged 35 to 55 with Graves' ophthalmopathy. This receptor chain uses TRBV3-1 and TRBJ2-1; tentative D gene TRBD2, with 5 bases matching. The nucleotides are TGTGCCAGCAGCCAAGATGGGGTGATGAGCGGCAGCCGTCTAGATGAGCAGTTCTTC. It encodes CASSQDGVMSGSRLDEQFF.